These 22 T cell receptor beta chains share one sample of origin, sequenced in a study of naive and memory T cell subsets. An equimolar mix of two oligonucleotides served as the beta constant-region primer for TRBC1 and TRBC2. TCRdb reprocessed the UMI-ligation and nested PCR reads with MiXCR, giving one entry per CDR3 protein. The table has tens of thousands of distinct CDR3 sequences, around 13% seen once. The sequenced material came from central memory CD4+ T cells from blood. These receptors all come from a human donor in good health.

In this sample, this clonotype turned up many times. V usage is TRBV15 and J usage is TRBJ1-4; D remains ambiguous. The germline gives CDR1 LNHNV, CDR2 YYDKDF (reference sequence). The ends were cut back, 0 bases at V and 13 bases at J, with 12 bases in the middle. CDR3 size: 13 residues. The CDR3 reads CATSRDRVAGLFF. DNA of the CDR3: TGTGCCACCAGCAGAGATCGCGTGGCGGGACTGTTTTTT.

The rearrangement joins TRBV6-1 to TRBJ2-5; D possibly corresponds to TRBD2 (6 bases). The CDR3 spans 14 residues. Deletions cut 7 bases from V and 1 base from J, with 13 bases between. CDR1 and CDR2 from the germline V gene are MNHNS and SASEGT. The CDR3 region is CASTWGDSQETQYF. Here the CDR3 DNA reads TGTGCCAGCACGTGGGGGGACTCCCAAGAGACCCAGTACTTC.

Ten or more counts support this clonotype. The rearrangement links TRBV5-4 to TRBJ2-3; D gene uncertain. The CDR3 runs to 14 residues. Trimming left V 4 bases short and J 2 bases short, with 11 bases between. Germline V lookup: CDR1 SGHNT, CDR2 YYREEE (reference sequence). The CDR3 nucleotides are TGTGCCAGCAGCCCACGGTCGGACACAGATACGCAGTATTTT. It is translated as CASSPRSDTDTQYF.

The CDR3, as DNA: TGTGCCAGCAGTCCGTTGGACAGAATGAACTATGGCTACACCTTC. Translating it yields CASSPLDRMNYGYTF. J is TRBJ1-2 and V is TRBV27; TRBD1 might be the D (6 bases). The V end lost 5 bases, the J end lost 2 bases, and 15 bases lay between the germline ends. The CDR3 is 15 amino acids. Per germline, CDR1 MNHEY and CDR2 SMNVEV (reference sequence).

The rearrangement links TRBV7-8 to TRBJ1-5; possibly TRBD1 for D (6 bases). Germline-derived CDR1 and CDR2 are SGHVS and FQNEAQ. The V gene lost 3 bases and the J gene lost 5 bases, with 11 bases spanning the gap. This CDR3 region has 14 residues. CDR3 residues: CASSLGDTHQPQHF. For the CDR3, the DNA is TGTGCCAGCAGCTTGGGGGACACACATCAGCCCCAGCATTTT.

This clonotype was seen repeatedly, ten times or more. V usage is TRBV7-2 and J usage is TRBJ2-1; weak D call: TRBD2 (6 bases). The CDR3 spans 15 residues. Trimming shortened V by 3 bases and J by 6 bases, and 15 bases separated the two germline ends. Germline V gives CDR1 SGHTA, CDR2 FQGNSA. The CDR3 is CASSFSTTSGNEQFF. The CDR3 DNA sequence: TGTGCCAGCAGCTTCTCGACGACTAGTGGCAATGAGCAGTTCTTC.

This clonotype was recorded a few times. The genes are TRBV18 and TRBJ1-2; TRBD1 is a possible D gene (5 bases). CDR1 is KGHSH, CDR2 LQKENI, per germline. Trimming stripped 3 bases from V and 8 bases from J, with 16 bases between. This CDR3 is 14 amino acids long. The CDR3 region is CASSPSVRRDGYTF. For the CDR3, the DNA is TGTGCCAGCTCACCCTCGGTTAGGAGGGACGGCTACACCTTC.

This clonotype came up a few times. DNA for the CDR3: TGTGCCAGCTCACCGGGCGGAGCGCAGGCAGATACGCAGTATTTT. Its translation is CASSPGGAQADTQYF. V usage is TRBV18 and J usage is TRBJ2-3; no reliable D call. CDR3 size: 15 residues. Germline CDR1 KGHSH, CDR2 LQKENI. V lost 3 bases, J lost 4 bases, and 14 bases lay in between.

Only a few counts were recorded for this clonotype. V usage is TRBV2 and J usage is TRBJ1-1, with TRBD1 matching over 7 bases. Germline V gene sequence: CDR1 SNHLY, CDR2 FYNNEI. CDR3 length: 10 amino acids. The V segment lost 6 bases and the J segment 8 bases; nucleotides outside the gene matches: 0. The CDR3 sequence is CASRDREAFF. CDR3 in DNA: TGTGCCAGCAGGGACAGGGAAGCTTTCTTT.

This clonotype was counted ten times or more. This chain connects TRBV7-2 to TRBJ2-1; the match to TRBD2 covers 8 bases. The CDR3 runs 15 residues. Germline lookup yields CDR1 SGHTA and CDR2 FQGNSA. V lost 5 bases to trimming and J lost 4 bases; unmatched junction nucleotides: 7. CDR3 sequence (DNA): TGTGCCAGCAGCGTTAGCGGGGACAATTACAATGAGCAGTTCTTC. Translated, it gives CASSVSGDNYNEQFF.

In nucleotides, the CDR3 is TGTGCCAGCAGCAGGAGGACAGGGGGTGGTGAAAAACTGTTTTTT. This sequence encodes CASSRRTGGGEKLFF. The J gene is TRBJ1-4, the V gene TRBV5-6; 10 nucleotides agree with TRBD1. The CDR3 is made up of 15 amino acids. Germline V gives CDR1 SGHDT, CDR2 YYEEEE. The V gene end was trimmed by 4 bases and the J gene end by 7 bases; junction bases not matched to a gene: 7. The full variable domain, its missing parts supplied by reference TRBV5-6 and TRBJ1-4, is DAGVTQSPTHLIKTRGQQVTLRCSPKSGHDTVSWYQQALGQGPQFIFQYYEEEERQRGNFPDRFSGHQFPNYSSELNVNALLLGDSALYLCASSRRTGGGEKLFFGSGTQLSVL.

The DNA of the CDR3 is TGTGCCAGCAGCACAAGGACAGGGGGCCTCCAAGAGACCCAGTACTTC. Translated, it gives CASSTRTGGLQETQYF. The gene calls are TRBV7-8 and TRBJ2-5; 11 nucleotides match TRBD1. Germline V CDR1 and CDR2: SGHVS, FQNEAQ. The CDR3 sequence is 16 residues long. The ends lost 5 bases at V and 1 base at J; junction bases unmatched: 6.

This rearrangement joins TRBV27 to TRBJ2-3, with a weak D call TRBD1 (5 bases). Germline-derived CDR1 and CDR2 are MNHEY and SMNVEV (reference sequence). The ends were cut back, 8 bases at V and 5 bases at J, with 11 bases in the middle. CDR3 size: 12 residues. The CDR3 nucleotides are TGTGCCAGCCGACAGCGTTTAGATACGCAGTATTTT. It is translated as CASRQRLDTQYF.

This rearrangement joins TRBV9 to TRBJ2-5; 9 bases fit TRBD2. This CDR3 is 17 amino acids long. CDR1 and CDR2 from the germline V gene are SGDLS and YYNGEE. V shed 4 bases and J 2 bases; nucleotides not matched to a gene: 12. The CDR3 spells CASSRLSGGRAQETQYF. As DNA, the CDR3 is TGTGCCAGCAGCCGACTGAGTGGCGGGAGGGCGCAAGAGACCCAGTACTTC.

The rearrangement joins TRBV10-3 to TRBJ1-5; D remains ambiguous. The CDR3 consists of 15 residues. Germline assignment: CDR1 ENHRY and CDR2 SYGVKD. The V end was cut by 6 bases, the J end by 1 base, with 13 bases between. The CDR3 reads CAISTGLESNQPQHF. CDR3 sequence (DNA): TGTGCCATCAGCACGGGTCTGGAAAGCAATCAGCCCCAGCATTTT.

The gene calls are TRBV25-1 and TRBJ2-5; possible D gene TRBD1, 6 bases. Germline V gene data show CDR1 as MGHDK and CDR2 as SYGVNS. This CDR3 region has 16 residues. The ends were cut back, 3 bases at V and 6 bases at J, with 20 bases in the middle. The chain's CDR3 is CASSDSGTSGIKTQYF. DNA of the CDR3: TGTGCCAGCAGTGATTCAGGGACATCTGGGATAAAGACCCAGTACTTC.

The chain uses TRBV12-5 and TRBJ1-1; 8 bases align to TRBD1. CDR3 length equals 15 residues. V gave up 3 bases and J gave up 1 base; unmatched junction bases: 4. Germline values: CDR1 LGHNT, CDR2 FRNRAP. This CDR3 is CASGLGDRRNTEAFF. In DNA form, the CDR3 reads TGTGCTAGTGGTTTAGGGGACAGGAGGAACACTGAAGCTTTCTTT.

This clonotype has just a few counts. The chain employs TRBV28 and TRBJ2-1; 9 bases fit TRBD2. V lost 6 bases to trimming and J lost 1 base; unmatched junction nucleotides: 7. The CDR3 covers 16 residues. Germline V gives CDR1 MDHEN, CDR2 SYDVKM. This CDR3 is CASSAIAGGSYNEQFF. The CDR3 bases are TGTGCCAGCAGCGCTATCGCGGGAGGGTCCTACAATGAGCAGTTCTTC.

The V call is TRBV3-1, the J call TRBJ2-5; D not resolved. CDR1 LGHDT and CDR2 YNNKEL come from the germline V gene (reference sequence). The CDR3 has 15 residues. Trimming stripped 0 bases from V and 1 base from J, with 9 bases between. The CDR3 DNA reads as TGTGCCAGCAGCCAAGAATTCGACACCCAAGAGACCCAGTACTTC. It is translated as CASSQEFDTQETQYF.

J is TRBJ2-7 and V is TRBV12-3 or TRBV12-4, with 7 bases identical to TRBD1. This CDR3 has 14 residues. The V and J ends lost 6 bases and 4 bases, in that order; junction bases with no gene match: 9. CDR3 loop: CASRRSEGAYEQYF. The CDR3 nucleotides are TGTGCCAGCAGGCGGAGTGAGGGGGCTTACGAGCAGTACTTC.

The CDR3 DNA reads as TGTGCCTGGAGACCGGGAGGAATGGGAGAGACCCAGTACTTC. It is translated as CAWRPGGMGETQYF. This chain links TRBV30 with TRBJ2-5; 7 bases line up with TRBD2. V shed 3 bases, J shed 4 bases, and the junction held 8 bases outside the gene matches. CDR1 and CDR2 from the germline V gene are GTSNPN and SVGIG (reference sequence). The CDR3 runs 14 residues. The full variable domain, its missing parts supplied by reference TRBV30 and TRBJ2-5, is SQTIHQWPATLVQPVGSPLSLECTVEGTSNPNLYWYRQAAGRGLQLLFYSVGIGQISSEVPQNLSASRPQDRQFILSSKKLLLSDSGFYLCAWRPGGMGETQYFGPGTRLLVL.

CDR3 in amino acids: CASSPRTGGGSEAFF. For the CDR3, the DNA is TGTGCCAGCAGTCCCCGGACAGGGGGCGGATCTGAAGCTTTCTTT. The chain recombines TRBV6-1 with TRBJ1-1; TRBD1 aligns across 11 bases. The CDR3 spans 15 residues. CDR1 and CDR2 (germline): MNHNS, SASEGT. Trimming cost V 5 bases and J 6 bases; bases outside gene matches: 8.